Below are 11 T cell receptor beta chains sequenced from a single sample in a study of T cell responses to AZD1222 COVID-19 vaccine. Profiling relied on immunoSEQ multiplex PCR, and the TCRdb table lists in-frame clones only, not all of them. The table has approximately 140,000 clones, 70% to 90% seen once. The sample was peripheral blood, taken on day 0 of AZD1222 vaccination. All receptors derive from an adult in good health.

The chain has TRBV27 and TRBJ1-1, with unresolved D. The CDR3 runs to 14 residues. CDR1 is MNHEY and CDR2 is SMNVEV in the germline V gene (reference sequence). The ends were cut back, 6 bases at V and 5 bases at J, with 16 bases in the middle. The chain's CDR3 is CASSLLGSGTEAFF. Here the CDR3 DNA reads TGTGCCAGCAGCCTTTTGGGGTCTGGGACTGAAGCTTTCTTT.

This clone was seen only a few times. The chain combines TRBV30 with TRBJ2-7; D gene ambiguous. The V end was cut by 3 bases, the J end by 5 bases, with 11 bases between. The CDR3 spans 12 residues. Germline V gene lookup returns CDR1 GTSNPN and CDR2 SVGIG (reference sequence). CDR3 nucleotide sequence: TGTGCCTGGAGGGGCCAATTCCACGAGCAGTACTTC. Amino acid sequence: CAWRGQFHEQYF.

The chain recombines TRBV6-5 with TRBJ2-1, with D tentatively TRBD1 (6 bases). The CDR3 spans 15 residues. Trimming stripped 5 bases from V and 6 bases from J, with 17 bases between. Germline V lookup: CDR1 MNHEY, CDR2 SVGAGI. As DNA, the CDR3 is TGTGCCAGCAGTCGCGATCTCAGGGGAGCCAATGAGCAGTTCTTC. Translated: CASSRDLRGANEQFF.

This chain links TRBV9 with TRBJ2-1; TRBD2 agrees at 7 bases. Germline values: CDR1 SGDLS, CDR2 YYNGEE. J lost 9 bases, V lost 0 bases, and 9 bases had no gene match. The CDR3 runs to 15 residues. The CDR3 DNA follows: TGTGCCAGCAGCGTAGAGGTGGGGGGGTTCCGTGAGCAGTTCTTC. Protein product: CASSVEVGGFREQFF.

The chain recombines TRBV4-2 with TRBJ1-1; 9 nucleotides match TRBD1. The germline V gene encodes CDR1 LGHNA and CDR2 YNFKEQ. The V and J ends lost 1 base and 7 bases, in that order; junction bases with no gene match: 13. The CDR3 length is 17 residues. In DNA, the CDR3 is TGTGCCAGCAGCCAAGTTCACGGACAGGGGAATATTTATGAAGCTTTCTTT. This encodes CASSQVHGQGNIYEAFF.

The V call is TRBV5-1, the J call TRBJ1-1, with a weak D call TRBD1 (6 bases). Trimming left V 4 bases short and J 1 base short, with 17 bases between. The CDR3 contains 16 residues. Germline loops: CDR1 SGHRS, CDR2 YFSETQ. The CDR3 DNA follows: TGCGCCAGCAGCCTCCGACAGGCCGACGCGAACACTGAAGCTTTCTTT. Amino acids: CASSLRQADANTEAFF.

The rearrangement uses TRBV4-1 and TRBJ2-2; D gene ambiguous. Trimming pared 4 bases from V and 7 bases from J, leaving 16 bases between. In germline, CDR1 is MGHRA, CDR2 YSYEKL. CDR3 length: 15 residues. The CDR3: CASSLALVGRGELFF. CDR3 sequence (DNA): TGCGCCAGCAGCCTTGCTTTGGTCGGTCGCGGGGAGCTGTTTTTT.

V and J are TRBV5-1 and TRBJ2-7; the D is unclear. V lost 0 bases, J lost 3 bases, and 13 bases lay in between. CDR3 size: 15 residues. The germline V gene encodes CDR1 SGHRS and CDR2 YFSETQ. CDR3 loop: CASSLVGESVYEQYF. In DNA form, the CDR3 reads TGCGCCAGCAGCTTGGTCGGAGAATCTGTCTACGAGCAGTACTTC.

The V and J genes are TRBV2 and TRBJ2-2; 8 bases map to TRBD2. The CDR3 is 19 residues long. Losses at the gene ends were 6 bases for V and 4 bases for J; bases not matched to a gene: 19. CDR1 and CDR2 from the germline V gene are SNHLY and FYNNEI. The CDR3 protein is CASRGISGTIKYGTGELFF. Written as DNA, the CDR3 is TGTGCCAGCAGGGGGATTAGCGGGACTATAAAATACGGCACCGGGGAGCTGTTTTTT. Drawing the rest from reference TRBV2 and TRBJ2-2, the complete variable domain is EPEVTQTPSHQVTQMGQEVILRCVPISNHLYFYWYRQILGQKVEFLVSFYNNEISEKSEIFDDQFSVERPDGSNFTLKIRSTKLEDSAMYFCASRGISGTIKYGTGELFFGEGSRLTVL.

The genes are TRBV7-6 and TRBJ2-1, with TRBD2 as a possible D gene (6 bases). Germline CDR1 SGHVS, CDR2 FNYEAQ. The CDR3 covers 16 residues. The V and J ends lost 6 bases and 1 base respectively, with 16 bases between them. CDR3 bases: TGTGCCAGCAGTTCCCAACCCGGGGGATCCTACAATGAGCAGTTCTTC. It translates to CASSSQPGGSYNEQFF.

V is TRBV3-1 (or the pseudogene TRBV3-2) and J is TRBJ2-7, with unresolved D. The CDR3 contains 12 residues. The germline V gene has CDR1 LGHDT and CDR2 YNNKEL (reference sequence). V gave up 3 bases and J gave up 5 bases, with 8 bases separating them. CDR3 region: CASSHRRDEQYF. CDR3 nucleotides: TGTGCCAGCAGCCACAGGAGAGACGAGCAGTACTTC.